These 7 T cell receptor beta chains were sequenced from one sample in a study of T cell responses to AZD1222 COVID-19 vaccine. The data were produced by immunoSEQ multiplex PCR, yet TCRdb's version contains in-frame clones alone and is incomplete. The top ten clones hold 0.55% of a sample with more than 250,000 clones, approximately 95% of them seen once. Sequenced here: peripheral blood, sampled on day 0 of AZD1222 vaccination. The receptors were sampled from an adult in good health.

V usage is TRBV15 and J usage is TRBJ1-6; the D is unclear. CDR1 and CDR2 (germline): LNHNV, YYDKDF (reference sequence). Trimming left V 1 base short and J 6 bases short, with 4 bases between. The CDR3 covers 13 residues. CDR3 coding DNA: TGTGCCACCAGCAGAGTCATTAATTCACCCCTCCACTTT. It is translated as CATSRVINSPLHF.

The DNA for the CDR3 is TGCGCCAGCAGCCAGGTTATAGTGGTTCATCAGCCCCAGCATTTT. Protein product: CASSQVIVVHQPQHF. V usage is TRBV4-1 and J usage is TRBJ1-5; D is uncertain. This CDR3 region has 15 residues. Germline CDR1 and CDR2: MGHRA and YSYEKL. V shed 3 bases and J shed 5 bases, with 14 bases lying between them.

The rearrangement links TRBV6-2 or TRBV6-3 to TRBJ2-7; D not resolved. Trimming took off 2 bases at V and 6 bases at J, with 11 bases between the two ends. The CDR3 loop spans 13 amino acids. Germline V gene data show CDR1 as MNHEY and CDR2 as SVGEGT. Here the CDR3 DNA reads TGTGCCAGCAGTTACCTAAGGTGGGGCGAGCAGTACTTC. Its protein is CASSYLRWGEQYF.

Here the CDR3 reads CASSYQGIPTDTQYF. Here the CDR3 DNA reads TGTGCCAGCAGCTATCAAGGGATTCCCACAGATACGCAGTATTTT. The chain joins TRBV3-1 (or the pseudogene TRBV3-2) to TRBJ2-3, with D uncertain. The CDR3 sequence is 15 residues long. Trimming pared 5 bases from V and 2 bases from J, leaving 14 bases between. Per the germline V gene, CDR1 is LGHDT and CDR2 is YNNKEL (reference sequence).

The V call is TRBV7-3, the J call TRBJ2-2, with TRBD1 matching 10 bases. V lost 2 bases, J lost 0 bases, and 3 bases stayed unmatched. The CDR3 has 17 residues. Germline V gene data show CDR1 as SGHTA and CDR2 as FQGTGA. CDR3 residues: CASSLPGQGTNTGELFF. For the CDR3, the DNA is TGTGCCAGCAGCTTACCGGGACAGGGGACGAACACCGGGGAGCTGTTTTTT. The full variable domain, completed using reference TRBV7-3 and TRBJ2-2, is GAGVSQTPSNKVTEKGKYVELRCDPISGHTALYWYRQSLGQGPEFLIYFQGTGAADDSGLPNDRFFAVRPEGSVSTLKIQRTERGDSAVYLCASSLPGQGTNTGELFFGEGSRLTVL.

The V and J genes are TRBV28 and TRBJ2-1; no firm D call. Between the trimmed V and J ends, which lost 2 bases and 5 bases, there was a span of 7 bases. The CDR3 length is 13 residues. Per the germline V gene, CDR1 is MDHEN and CDR2 is SYDVKM. CDR3 bases: TGTGCCAGCAGTTTACCCGGAGACAATGAGCAGTTCTTC. Translation gives CASSLPGDNEQFF. The full variable domain, its missing parts supplied by reference TRBV28 and TRBJ2-1, is DVKVTQSSRYLVKRTGEKVFLECVQDMDHENMFWYRQDPGLGLRLIYFSYDVKMKEKGDIPEGYSVSREKKERFSLILESASTNQTSMYLCASSLPGDNEQFFGPGTRLTVL.

This clone came up a few times. The CDR3 here is CASSFQQETQYF. For the CDR3, the DNA is TGCGCCAGCAGCTTCCAACAAGAGACCCAGTACTTC. This sequence joins TRBV5-1 and TRBJ2-5, with D unresolved. Germline-derived CDR1 and CDR2 are SGHRS and YFSETQ. The CDR3 is made up of 12 amino acids. The V end was cut by 2 bases, the J end by 2 bases, with 4 bases between.